This passage covers 28 T cell receptor beta chains from one sample sequenced in a study of blood T cell repertoires in COVID-19. Produced via immunoSEQ multiplex PCR; TCRdb's table is partial and in-frame only. The sample gives about 120,000 clones, 80% to 85% of which show up once; 3.8% is in the top ten. Sequences were obtained from peripheral blood. The receptors here all came from a woman between 50 and 59 years old with acute or convalescent COVID-19.

This sequence joins TRBV2 and TRBJ2-5; 9 bases match TRBD2. This CDR3 contains 14 residues. The ends lost 6 bases at V and 7 bases at J; junction bases unmatched: 9. Germline V gene lookup returns CDR1 SNHLY and CDR2 FYNNEI. The CDR3 sequence is CASRGSGGKGTQYF. In nucleotides, the CDR3 is TGTGCCAGCAGAGGTAGCGGGGGAAAGGGGACCCAGTACTTC.

This clone was detected only once. J is TRBJ1-2 and V is TRBV7-9; 8 bases align to TRBD1. V shed 5 bases and J 6 bases; nucleotides not matched to a gene: 8. This CDR3 comprises 14 residues. The V gene's germline CDR1 is SEHNR and CDR2 FQNEAQ (reference sequence). CDR3 in DNA: TGTGCCAGCAGCGTCCAGGGGGCGCGGAATGGCTACACCTTC. Its protein is CASSVQGARNGYTF. Together with reference TRBV7-9 and TRBJ1-2, the CDR3 gives the full variable domain: DTGVSQNPRHKITKRGQNVTFRCDPISEHNRLYWYRQTLGQGPEFLTYFQNEAQLEKSRLLSDRFSAERPKGSFSTLEIQRTEQGDSAMYLCASSVQGARNGYTFGSGTRLTVV.

J is TRBJ2-2 and V is TRBV11-2, with D perhaps TRBD2 (5 bases). Germline CDR1 is SGHAT and CDR2 is FQNNGV. The V gene lost 3 bases and the J gene lost 5 bases, with 19 bases spanning the gap. This CDR3 is built from 17 residues. CDR3 protein: CASSFPRGSVGTGELFF. The CDR3 DNA is TGTGCCAGCAGCTTTCCCCGGGGTAGCGTGGGAACCGGGGAGCTGTTTTTT.

The rearrangement uses TRBV5-1 and TRBJ2-3; the match to TRBD2 covers 11 bases. The V segment lost 4 bases and the J segment 3 bases; nucleotides outside the gene matches: 13. Germline CDR1 is SGHRS and CDR2 is YFSETQ. There are 18 residues in the CDR3. The DNA of the CDR3 is TGCGCCAGCAGCCCCCTAACTAGCGGGGGCGTGGGTACAGATACGCAGTATTTT. This codes for CASSPLTSGGVGTDTQYF.

The chain recombines TRBV18 with TRBJ2-7; no definite D call. The CDR3 has 11 residues. The germline V gene has CDR1 KGHSH and CDR2 LQKENI. V shed 5 bases and J shed 3 bases, with 5 bases lying between them. The CDR3 sequence: CASSDNYEQYF. The CDR3 DNA follows: TGTGCCAGCTCAGACAACTACGAGCAGTACTTC.

V is TRBV4-1 and J is TRBJ2-1; tentatively, D is TRBD1 (5 bases). Trimming shortened V by 0 bases and J by 7 bases, and 7 bases separated the two germline ends. The length of the CDR3 is 13 residues. CDR1 is MGHRA and CDR2 is YSYEKL in the germline V gene. The CDR3 region has the DNA TGCGCCAGCAGCCAAGACAGGGTGAATGAGCAGTTCTTC. This gives the protein CASSQDRVNEQFF.

The genes are TRBV7-9 and TRBJ1-1; D is uncertain. CDR1 and CDR2 (germline): SEHNR, FQNEAQ (reference sequence). Trimming removed 1 base from V and 1 base from J, with 10 bases in between. The CDR3 contains 15 residues. In nucleotides, the CDR3 is TGTGCCAGCAGCTTAGACAGACATACGAACACTGAAGCTTTCTTT. Translated, it gives CASSLDRHTNTEAFF. The whole variable domain, remainder taken from reference TRBV7-9 and TRBJ1-1, is DTGVSQNPRHKITKRGQNVTFRCDPISEHNRLYWYRQTLGQGPEFLTYFQNEAQLEKSRLLSDRFSAERPKGSFSTLEIQRTEQGDSAMYLCASSLDRHTNTEAFFGQGTRLTVV.

The V gene is TRBV18, the J gene TRBJ1-4; D is unclear. The V and J ends lost 2 bases and 0 bases respectively, with 7 bases between them. Germline lookup yields CDR1 KGHSH and CDR2 LQKENI. The CDR3 covers 15 residues. CDR3 in DNA: TGTGCCAGCTCACCAACCGGGGCAACTAATGAAAAACTGTTTTTT. Protein: CASSPTGATNEKLFF.

The chain carries TRBV6-2 or TRBV6-3 and TRBJ1-2; no clear D. V lost 2 bases and J lost 4, with 11 bases in between. The CDR3 is 14 residues long. Germline loops: CDR1 MNHEY, CDR2 SVGEGT. The CDR3 reads CASSYADGIYGYTF. CDR3 nucleotides: TGTGCCAGCAGTTACGCGGACGGGATCTATGGCTACACCTTC.

This clone occurred once. V usage is TRBV11-1 and J usage is TRBJ2-7, with D maybe TRBD1 (6 bases). The CDR3 is 13 residues long. Germline lookup yields CDR1 SGHAT and CDR2 FQDESV (reference sequence). Trimming removed 4 bases at V and 6 bases at J, with 13 bases between. The CDR3, as DNA: TGTGCCAGCAGCTCTCGACAGGCAGGCGAGCAGTACTTC. This translates into CASSSRQAGEQYF.

This clone appeared once. The V call is TRBV7-8, the J call TRBJ2-3; 7 bases align to TRBD1. CDR3 length: 18 residues. Germline assignment: CDR1 SGHVS and CDR2 FQNEAQ. V lost 4 bases, J lost 2 bases, and 15 bases stayed unmatched. The CDR3 region has the DNA TGTGCCAGCAGCTCGGGACAGACAAACACGAGGTACACAGATACGCAGTATTTT. Translating it yields CASSSGQTNTRYTDTQYF.

The chain employs TRBV15 and TRBJ2-7, with 12 bases aligning to TRBD2. Germline V gene data show CDR1 as LNHNV and CDR2 as YYDKDF (reference sequence). Trimming removed 9 bases from V and 6 bases from J; junction bases left unmatched: 12. The CDR3 consists of 15 residues. The CDR3 here is CATSTSGRIRAEQYF. CDR3 coding DNA: TGTGCCACGAGTACTAGCGGGAGGATTCGTGCCGAGCAGTACTTC.

The chain has TRBV5-6 and TRBJ1-2; 10 positions match TRBD1. This CDR3 region has 15 residues. Germline CDR1 and CDR2: SGHDT and YYEEEE. V shed 3 bases and J 2 bases; nucleotides not matched to a gene: 4. The CDR3 here is CASSSDRGRNYGYTF. The CDR3 DNA reads TGTGCCAGCAGCTCTGACAGGGGGCGCAACTATGGCTACACCTTC.

There are a few counts of this clone. The genes are TRBV7-6 and TRBJ1-2; D is unclear. Germline V gene lookup returns CDR1 SGHVS and CDR2 FNYEAQ. V lost 5 bases, J lost 4 bases, and 17 bases lay in between. This CDR3 is built from 15 residues. DNA for the CDR3: TGTGCCAGCAGCCCTTTTCCCGACGGAGGCTATGGCTACACCTTC. This sequence encodes CASSPFPDGGYGYTF.

V is TRBV2 and J is TRBJ1-4, with no clear D. The CDR3 sequence is 11 residues long. Germline lookup yields CDR1 SNHLY and CDR2 FYNNEI. Trimming removed 5 bases from V and 6 bases from J, with 4 bases in between. The CDR3 DNA reads TGTGCCAGCAGTTTCGATGAAAAACTGTTTTTT. Translating gives CASSFDEKLFF.

The chain carries TRBV12-5 and TRBJ2-3; D unresolved. Germline V CDR1 and CDR2: LGHNT, FRNRAP. The CDR3 consists of 13 residues. The V end lost 5 bases, the J end lost 2 bases, and 8 bases lay between the germline ends. CDR3 bases: TGTGCTAGTGGTCCCGAACTCACAGATACGCAGTATTTT. Protein: CASGPELTDTQYF.

DNA for the CDR3: TGTGCCAGCAGCAGCCCACGGGTCCCAAACTATGGCTACACCTTC. This codes for CASSSPRVPNYGYTF. The chain employs TRBV5-4 and TRBJ1-2; D gene unclear. From germline, CDR1 is SGHNT and CDR2 YYREEE (reference sequence). Between the trimmed V and J ends, which lost 4 bases and 2 bases, there was a span of 15 bases. The length of the CDR3 is 15 residues.

This clone was found once. The chain employs TRBV6-1 and TRBJ1-2; 10 nucleotides align to TRBD1. Germline values: CDR1 MNHNS, CDR2 SASEGT. J gave up 7 bases and V 0 bases, and 5 bases lay outside the gene matches. The CDR3 consists of 15 residues. CDR3 nucleotide sequence: TGTGCCAGCAGTGAAGCTGGGACAGGGGCCTTTGGCTACACCTTC. Translated: CASSEAGTGAFGYTF.

The chain combines TRBV5-6 with TRBJ1-5; 11 positions agree with TRBD1. Germline assignment: CDR1 SGHDT and CDR2 YYEEEE. V trimming: 4 bases; J trimming: 7 bases; junction bases outside the gene matches: 4. CDR3 length: 14 amino acids. The CDR3 protein is CASSEGQGDQPQHF. CDR3 DNA sequence: TGTGCCAGCAGCGAGGGACAGGGGGACCAGCCCCAGCATTTT.

CDR3 DNA: TGTGCCAGCAGTTTAAGGGGATTGCAGACTAATGAAAAACTGTTTTTT. Residues: CASSLRGLQTNEKLFF. The chain carries TRBV28 and TRBJ1-4; D may be TRBD1 (5 bases). The CDR3 runs to 16 residues. Looked up from germline, CDR1 is MDHEN and CDR2 is SYDVKM. V lost 2 bases to trimming and J lost 2 bases, with 12 bases between them.

The CDR3 nucleotides are TGCGCCAGCAGCGAGGGGGCAACCTCCTACAATGAGCAGTTCTTC. This codes for CASSEGATSYNEQFF. V usage is TRBV5-1 and J usage is TRBJ2-1; 7 positions agree with TRBD1. The length of the CDR3 is 15 residues. Germline V gene data show CDR1 as SGHRS and CDR2 as YFSETQ. J was trimmed by 0 bases and V by 4 bases; bases with no gene match: 4. Combining the CDR3 with reference TRBV5-1 and TRBJ2-1 gives the whole variable domain KAGVTQTPRYLIKTRGQQVTLSCSPISGHRSVSWYQQTPGQGLQFLFEYFSETQRNKGNFPGRFSGRQFSNSRSEMNVSTLELGDSALYLCASSEGATSYNEQFFGPGTRLTVL.

The chain combines TRBV2 with TRBJ1-4; tentatively, D is TRBD1 (5 bases). The germline V gene encodes CDR1 SNHLY and CDR2 FYNNEI. The CDR3 is 13 amino acids. With 8 bases removed from V and 5 bases from J, the gap between germline ends came to 12 bases. CDR3 region: CASEGGANEKLFF. In nucleotides, the CDR3 is TGTGCCAGCGAGGGAGGGGCCAATGAAAAACTGTTTTTT.

The chain couples TRBV3-1 (or the pseudogene TRBV3-2) to TRBJ1-1, with a tentative D call TRBD1 (6 bases). The V and J ends lost 4 bases and 8 bases respectively, with 17 bases between them. CDR3 size: 14 residues. Germline CDR1 and CDR2: LGHDT and YNNKEL (reference sequence). DNA for the CDR3: TGTGCCAGCAGCCGGCGGGGGGCCGAAGGGGAAGCTTTCTTT. Its protein is CASSRRGAEGEAFF.

The V call is TRBV2, the J call TRBJ1-2; 7 bases fit TRBD1. There are 14 residues in the CDR3. CDR1 is SNHLY and CDR2 is FYNNEI in the germline V gene. Germline trimming cut 6 bases from V and 0 bases from J; bases unmatched to any gene: 4. The DNA of the CDR3 is TGTGCCAGCAGAAGACAGGGAACTAACTATGGCTACACCTTC. Its protein product is CASRRQGTNYGYTF.

J is TRBJ1-4 and V is TRBV7-6, with D possibly TRBD1 on 6 matching bases. The CDR3 runs to 22 residues. Trimming shortened V by 2 bases and J by 0 bases, and 28 bases separated the two germline ends. Germline V lookup: CDR1 SGHVS, CDR2 FNYEAQ. The CDR3 is CASSLLPRGKQDTSSTNEKLFF. Here the CDR3 DNA reads TGTGCCAGCAGCTTACTCCCAAGGGGGAAACAGGACACCTCCTCAACTAATGAAAAACTGTTTTTT.

This clone was seen just once. The gene calls are TRBV5-5 and TRBJ1-2; no reliable D call. This CDR3 contains 11 residues. V lost 4 bases, J lost 3 bases, and 4 bases lay in between. Germline V gene sequence: CDR1 SGHKS, CDR2 YYEKEE (reference sequence). The CDR3 coding sequence is TGTGCCAGCAGCCTTCACTATGGCTACACCTTC. Protein: CASSLHYGYTF.

Points on this clone: Other DNA sequences in this specimen translate into the identical CDR3. J is TRBJ1-3 and V is TRBV12-3 or TRBV12-4; D remains ambiguous. There are 13 residues in the CDR3. Trimming took 8 bases from V and 4 from J, leaving 12 bases between them. The CDR3 sequence is CASRLSGGNTIYF. The CDR3 nucleotides read TGTGCCAGCCGACTTAGTGGCGGAAACACCATATATTTT.

The chain has TRBV28 and TRBJ1-5, with D possibly TRBD1 on 5 matching bases. The germline CDR1 and CDR2 sequences are MDHEN and SYDVKM. Trimming left V 6 bases short and J 6 bases short, with 18 bases between. CDR3 size: 15 residues. The CDR3 sequence is CASSSQGLLGQPQHF. The CDR3 nucleotides are TGTGCCAGCAGCTCCCAGGGCCTTTTGGGTCAGCCCCAGCATTTT.